Listed below are T cell receptor beta chains from one sample, sequenced in a study of shared clonotypes between healthy human individuals. Here immunoSEQ multiplex PCR was the method, and the copy in TCRdb shows in-frame clones only, minus some. The sample has about 2.2 million clones; roughly 91% are singletons. The specimen was naive CD8+ T cells from PBMCs. These receptors came from a man aged 18-30 years in good health. Some clones in this sample may be carry-over from other donors' samples. CDR3s include the opening cysteine and the closing phenylalanine or tryptophan. A D gene is named only where the DNA matches it firmly. Size is stated for part of the rows, as once, few or many counts, or as a class when the clone is expanded.

J gene	clone size	D gene	V gene	CDR3 length	CDR3 DNA	CDR3 protein
TRBJ1-6	.	.	TRBV6-5	13	TGTGCCAGCAGTTACTCGAGGGCAGCACCCCTCCACTTT	CASSYSRAAPLHF
TRBJ2-1	.	TRBD1	TRBV30	15	TGTGCCTGGAGTGATAACCGGGACAGTTACAATGAGCAGTTCTTC	CAWSDNRDSYNEQFF
TRBJ2-7	.	.	TRBV7-9	17	TGTGCCAGCAGCTTCGCCCCCCCATACAGAGAAACCTACGAGCAGTACTTC	CASSFAPPYRETYEQYF
TRBJ1-2	.	.	TRBV5-1	14	TGCGCCAGCAGCTTGTCGGGGGTTGACTCTGGCTACACCTTC	CASSLSGVDSGYTF
TRBJ2-1	.	.	TRBV28	15	TGTGCCAGCAGGTCCGACAGTAGCTCCTACAATGAGCAGTTCTTC	CASRSDSSSYNEQFF
TRBJ2-1	.	TRBD2	TRBV27	14	TGTGCCAGCAGTAGAGGGACTAGCGGGAGGGCGGAGATCTTC	CASSRGTSGRAEIF
TRBJ2-1	.	.	TRBV6-5	15	TGTGCCAGCCAGGAGGGGTATAGTTCCTACAATGAGCAGTTCTTC	CASQEGYSSYNEQFF
TRBJ2-1	.	.	TRBV7-7	14	TGTGCCAGCAGCTCCCTCGGGTTTTACAATGAGCAGTTCTTC	CASSSLGFYNEQFF
TRBJ2-7	once	TRBD2	TRBV5-1	14	TGCGCCAGCAGCTTGCCTAGCGGGAGCTACGAGCAGTACTTC	CASSLPSGSYEQYF
TRBJ2-3	.	.	TRBV27	16	TGTGCCAGCAGTTTGGGCCAGGGAGACAGGACAGATACGCAGTATTTT	CASSLGQGDRTDTQYF
TRBJ2-5	.	.	TRBV4-1	17	TGCGCCAGCAGCCAAGATTGGGGGGGCAAGCTAGGGGAGACCCAGTACTTC	CASSQDWGGKLGETQYF
TRBJ2-5	.	.	TRBV7-9	15	TGTGCCAGCAGCTCACCAGGGGAGGCCCAAGAGACCCAGTACTTC	CASSSPGEAQETQYF
TRBJ2-1	.	TRBD2	TRBV4-3	16	TGCGCCAGCAGCCAGGCGGGGGAGGGATTGTACAATGAGCAGTTCTTC	CASSQAGEGLYNEQFF
TRBJ2-1	.	.	TRBV6-6	12	TGTGCCAGCACTTCGTATTGGGATGAGCAGTTCTTC	CASTSYWDEQFF
TRBJ2-7	.	TRBD1	TRBV30	15	TGTGCCTGGAGTGGAGGGACAGGGAGTTTCTACGAGCAGTACTTC	CAWSGGTGSFYEQYF
TRBJ2-1	.	.	TRBV7-9	15	TGTGCCAGCAGCGGGGGGCTAGCGTATTACAATGAGCAGTTCTTC	CASSGGLAYYNEQFF
TRBJ2-1	.	.	TRBV9	13	TGTGCCAGCAGGGGGGGCAATTACAATGAGCAGTTCTTC	CASRGGNYNEQFF
TRBJ2-1	.	.	TRBV9	12	TGTGCCAGCAGCGTAGTTGTGGATGAGCAGTTCTTC	CASSVVVDEQFF
TRBJ1-6	.	.	TRBV4-3	13	TGCGCCAGCAGCCAACTCAGGGCTTCACCCCTCCACTTT	CASSQLRASPLHF
TRBJ1-1	.	.	TRBV7-6	15	TGTGCCAGCAGCCTCTGGGACACCCGGAACACTGAAGCTTTCTTT	CASSLWDTRNTEAFF
TRBJ2-5	.	.	TRBV9	15	TGTGCCAGCAGCGTCCTATGGAGCGACCAAGAGACCCAGTACTTC	CASSVLWSDQETQYF
TRBJ2-3	.	TRBD2	TRBV9	16	TGTGCCAGCAGCCCTCGGAGCGGGAGGGTCTCAGATACGCAGTATTTT	CASSPRSGRVSDTQYF
TRBJ2-5	once	TRBD2	TRBV4-1	16	TGCGCCAGCAGCCAACCTTCTAGCGGGACCCTGGAGACCCAGTACTTC	CASSQPSSGTLETQYF
TRBJ2-7	.	TRBD2	TRBV28	16	TGTGCCAGCAGTTTGAGTCTAGCGGAGAGCTCCTACGAGCAGTACTTC	CASSLSLAESSYEQYF
TRBJ2-7	.	TRBD2	TRBV28	12	TGTGCCAGCAGCTATAGCGGGTACGAGCAGTACTTC	CASSYSGYEQYF
TRBJ1-3	.	.	TRBV13	14	TGTGCCAGCAGCTTACGGGAGTCTGGAAACACCATATATTTT	CASSLRESGNTIYF
TRBJ2-1	.	.	TRBV27	13	TGTGCCAGCAGTCCAGCCTCCTACAATGAGCAGTTCTTC	CASSPASYNEQFF
TRBJ2-1	.	TRBD2	TRBV19	15	TGTGCCAGTACCCAGACTAGCGGGAGCGTCCATGAGCAGTTCTTC	CASTQTSGSVHEQFF
TRBJ1-2	.	.	TRBV27	15	TGTGCCAGCAGTACCCTGGCGGGTAAGAGGATGGGCTACACCTTC	CASSTLAGKRMGYTF
TRBJ1-3	.	.	TRBV28	12	TGTGCCAGCAGGGTATCTGGAAACACCATATATTTT	CASRVSGNTIYF
TRBJ2-3	.	.	TRBV28	13	TGTGCCAGCAGTAGAGCGCAAAGCGATACGCAGTATTTT	CASSRAQSDTQYF
TRBJ2-5	.	.	TRBV11-2	12	TGTGCCAGCAGCTTAACGGAAGAGACCCAGTACTTC	CASSLTEETQYF
TRBJ2-3	.	.	TRBV27	15	TGTGCCAGCAGTTTGTGGGACCAGATAACAGATACGCAGTATTTT	CASSLWDQITDTQYF
TRBJ2-1	.	.	TRBV2	13	TGTGCCAGCAGTGAGGGCAGGGTCAATGAGCAGTTCTTC	CASSEGRVNEQFF
TRBJ2-5	.	TRBD2	TRBV19	16	TGTGCCAGTAGTAACCCGCCGACTAGCGTTCCGGAGACCCAGTACTTC	CASSNPPTSVPETQYF
TRBJ2-2	.	.	TRBV9	13	TGTGCCAGCAGCGTATCTATGGCCGGGGAGCTGTTTTTT	CASSVSMAGELFF
TRBJ2-1	.	TRBD1	TRBV7-8	19	TGTGCCAGCAGCGTCCGGGACAGGGGGCGGCCGCTAACCTACAATGAGCAGTTCTTC	CASSVRDRGRPLTYNEQFF
TRBJ2-7	once	TRBD2	TRBV4-1	17	TGCGCCAGCAGCCAACGTTTTCCGGGACTAGCGGGAGACGAGCAGTACTTC	CASSQRFPGLAGDEQYF
TRBJ2-7	.	.	TRBV5-1	11	TGCGCCAGCCGATCCGGGACCATCGTGAACTTC	CASRSGTIVNF
TRBJ2-1	.	.	TRBV4-1	15	TGCGCCAGCAGCCAAGATCGCAGTCTCTACAATGAGCAGTTCTTC	CASSQDRSLYNEQFF
TRBJ2-7	.	.	TRBV4-3	15	TGCGCCAGCAGCCAAGATCCGGGGCTTCCCCTCGAGCAGTACTTC	CASSQDPGLPLEQYF
TRBJ1-3	.	.	TRBV28	16	TGTGCCAGCAGTCCCCGGCCCTGGGGGTCTGGAAACACCATATATTTT	CASSPRPWGSGNTIYF
TRBJ2-5	.	TRBD1	TRBV18	16	TGTGCCAGCTCAATAACCCCGGGACAGGGGCAAGAGACCCAGTACTTC	CASSITPGQGQETQYF
TRBJ1-1	.	.	TRBV10-3	13	TGTGCCATCAGTGACCCCTCGTTCACTGAAGCTTTCTTT	CAISDPSFTEAFF